Given below is one T cell receptor (beta chain) in context. Its antigen is currently not known. Nothing much larger sits one base from this clone, and base qualities are not available. The data belong to a study of technical replicates of blood from several donors (dated by TCRdb to about 2017). The CDR3 numbers 15 residues from cysteine through phenylalanine. The entry retains the CDR3 DNA only, 45 bases that are in frame from base 1. Trimming costs V 0 bases and J 0 bases, and their ends lie 8 bases apart. Via the germline V gene, CDR1 is SGDLS and CDR2 YYNGEE. Library preparation used the immunoSEQ multiplex PCR assay. The table was pulled from immuneACCESS by TCRdb, which kept in-frame rearrangements only. Such tables lose some clones; where checked, under half of the loss comes from unresolved V genes, and the rest has no known cause. The sample yields fewer than 85,000 clones; more than 90% were counted once. The top ten clones comprise 0.41% of the sample.

The origin of this receptor is a human donor in good health. Sequencing was done on a sample of T cells isolated from PBMCs. This sequence uses TRBV9 and TRBJ2-3, with a weak D call of TRBD2 (5 bases match). The DNA sequence is as follows: TGTGCCAGCAGCGTAGATGAGGGTAGCACAGATACGCAGTATTTT. Its product reads: CASSVDEGSTDTQYF.